One sample yielded the 8 T cell receptor beta chains listed below, sequenced in a study of T cells in Graves' hyperthyroidism and ophthalmopathy. The source material, RNA transcripts, was used to amplify TCR beta CDR3 regions. The TCR CDR3 was amplified in a first-round RT-PCR using the HTBI primer set. A single record per CDR3 protein comes from TCRdb applying MiXCR to the multiplex PCR reads. Here the sample spans around 450,000 distinct CDR3 sequences, 15% to 17% being singletons. Material for sequencing was blood. These receptors were taken from a woman under 30 with Graves' hyperthyroidism.

This clonotype has ten or more counts. The chain joins TRBV28 to TRBJ2-3; D possibly matches TRBD1 or TRBD2 (7 bases each). This CDR3 has 15 amino acids. In germline, CDR1 is MDHEN, CDR2 SYDVKM. V lost 10 bases and J 0 bases, leaving 17 bases between the germline ends. The CDR3 reads CATRGGFTSTDTQYF. The CDR3 DNA sequence: TGTGCCACCAGGGGGGGGTTCACGAGCACAGATACGCAGTATTTT.

This clonotype showed up many times. The chain is built from TRBV11-3 and TRBJ2-1, with D possibly TRBD2 on 5 matching bases. This CDR3 region has 19 residues. CDR1 is SGHNT, CDR2 YENEEA, per germline. V gave up 4 bases and J gave up 0 bases, with 22 bases separating them. The CDR3 coding sequence is TGTGCCAGCAGCTCTGACGGGGTCGGTAGCGAGAACTCCTACAATGAGCAGTTCTTC. This encodes CASSSDGVGSENSYNEQFF.

The chain is built from TRBV6-5 and TRBJ2-3; TRBD2 matches at 13 bases. J was trimmed by 1 base and V by 2 bases; bases with no gene match: 9. This CDR3 is 19 amino acids long. CDR1 MNHEY and CDR2 SVGAGI come from the germline V gene. The CDR3 coding sequence is TGTGCCAGCAGTTACCATATTGGGACTAGCGGGGATCGCACAGATACGCAGTATTTT. This translates into CASSYHIGTSGDRTDTQYF.

The sample holds many counts of this clonotype. The V gene is TRBV6-5, the J gene TRBJ1-2, with D possibly being TRBD1 (5 bases). This CDR3 is built from 14 residues. V lost 0 bases and J 3 bases, leaving 8 bases between the germline ends. Per the germline V gene, CDR1 is MNHEY and CDR2 is SVGAGI. CDR3 region: CASSYSWGDYGYTF. CDR3 DNA: TGTGCCAGCAGTTACTCATGGGGGGACTATGGCTACACCTTC.

This clonotype was found many times. The V and J genes are TRBV30 and TRBJ2-7; D uncertain. The V and J ends lost 2 bases and 2 bases respectively, with 7 bases between them. CDR3 size: 12 residues. CDR1 and CDR2 (germline): GTSNPN, SVGIG (reference sequence). The CDR3 DNA sequence: TGTGCCTGGAGTACCACCGCCTACGAGCAGTACTTC. This translates into CAWSTTAYEQYF.

This clonotype was recorded at least ten times. The chain couples TRBV7-9 to TRBJ2-2; D possibly matches TRBD1 or TRBD2 (5 bases each). This CDR3 region has 16 residues. The germline V gene has CDR1 SEHNR and CDR2 FQNEAQ (reference sequence). V shed 5 bases and J shed 5 bases, with 18 bases lying between them. The DNA for the CDR3 is TGTGCCAGCAGCCCAGCCGTGGGGGAAGGAACCGGGGAGCTGTTTTTT. This codes for CASSPAVGEGTGELFF.

This clonotype was seen repeatedly, ten times or more. This chain connects TRBV29-1 to TRBJ2-2, with D perhaps TRBD1 or TRBD2 (6 bases each). Germline CDR1 SQVTM, CDR2 ANQGSEA. Trimming cost V 4 bases and J 5 bases, with 8 bases left between them. CDR3 length: 12 amino acids. The CDR3 is CSVGRGTGELFF. As DNA, the CDR3 is TGCAGCGTTGGGAGGGGGACCGGGGAGCTGTTTTTT.

The gene calls are TRBV6-2 or TRBV6-3 and TRBJ2-1, with 7 bases that match TRBD2. After removal of 7 bases from V and 6 bases from J, the junction contained 6 bases not matched to a gene. Germline V gives CDR1 MNHEY, CDR2 SVGEGT. The CDR3 totals 13 residues. The CDR3: CASTRGEINEQFF. The CDR3, as DNA: TGTGCCAGCACTCGGGGGGAAATCAATGAGCAGTTCTTC.